This TCR beta chain was sequenced for a study of T cell responses to AZD1222 COVID-19 vaccine. As for the study in general: Doses given second, at about 4 or about 12 weeks, were pooled.

In germline, CDR1 is SQVTM, CDR2 ANQGSEA. This CDR3 has 16 amino acids. V was pared by 3 bases and J by 4 bases, with 7 bases of the junction left unmatched. Study results and caveats: Across spike, vaccine-associated CD4 TCRs were found, dominant at 160-218 and 743-854.

As for this clone: The target antigen is unknown.

The assay was immunoSEQ multiplex PCR, and TCRdb's table has in-frame clones only and misses some. The repertoire holds 150,000 to 200,000 clones, with roughly 89% as singletons. The material was peripheral blood, obtained on day 0 of AZD1222 vaccination. This sequence originates from an adult in good health. This chain uses TRBV29-1 with TRBJ2-5; the match to TRBD2 covers 14 bases. DNA for the CDR3: TGCAGCGTTGAGGGGACTAGCGGGGGAGGAGCAGAGACCCAGTACTTC. Translating it yields CSVEGTSGGGAETQYF.